This TCR beta chain emerged from a study of T-cell memory formation after mild COVID-19. Study-wide results and caveats: Second-wave clones reaching peak frequency on day 37 lacked confirmed SARS-CoV-2 specificity. CD4/CD8 balance held among clones contracting day 15 to 85, and later expanders leaned CD4+.

Trimming stripped 2 bases from V and 8 bases from J, with 6 bases between. The CDR3 has 11 residues. Germline lookup yields CDR1 MNHEY and CDR2 SVGAGI. This clonotype was counted ten times or more. What it binds is unknown. One entry per CDR3 protein, called by TCRdb with MiXCR from the 5' RACE reads. This table holds hundreds of thousands of distinct CDR3 sequences, over 15% found once. What was sequenced was PBMCs or a T cell subset sorted from them (not recorded which). This TCR was recovered from a man aged 18-30 years who had mild COVID-19 (a few samples of this study predate the infection). Cell type and time point are not known. This rearrangement joins TRBV6-5 to TRBJ1-2, with D perhaps matching TRBD1 (5 bases). The CDR3 bases are TGTGCCAGCAGTTACCGGGGCGGCTACACCTTC. It encodes CASSYRGGYTF.